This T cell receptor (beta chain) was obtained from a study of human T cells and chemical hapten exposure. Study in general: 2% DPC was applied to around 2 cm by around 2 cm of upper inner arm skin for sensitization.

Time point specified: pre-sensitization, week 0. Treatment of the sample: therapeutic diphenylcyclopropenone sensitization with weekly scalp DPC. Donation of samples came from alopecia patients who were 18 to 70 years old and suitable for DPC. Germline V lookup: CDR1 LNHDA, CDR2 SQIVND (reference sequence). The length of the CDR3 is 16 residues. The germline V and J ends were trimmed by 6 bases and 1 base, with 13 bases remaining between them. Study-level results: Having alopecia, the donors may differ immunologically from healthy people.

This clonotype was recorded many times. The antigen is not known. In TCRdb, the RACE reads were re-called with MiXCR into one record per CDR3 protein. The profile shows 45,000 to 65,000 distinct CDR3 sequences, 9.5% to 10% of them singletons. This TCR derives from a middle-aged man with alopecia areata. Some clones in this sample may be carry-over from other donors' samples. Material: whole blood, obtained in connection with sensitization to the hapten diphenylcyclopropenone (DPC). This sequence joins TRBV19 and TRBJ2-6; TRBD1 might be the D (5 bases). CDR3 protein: CASRRQLQSGANVLTF. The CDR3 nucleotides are TGTGCCAGTAGGCGACAGCTACAGTCTGGGGCCAACGTCCTGACTTTC.